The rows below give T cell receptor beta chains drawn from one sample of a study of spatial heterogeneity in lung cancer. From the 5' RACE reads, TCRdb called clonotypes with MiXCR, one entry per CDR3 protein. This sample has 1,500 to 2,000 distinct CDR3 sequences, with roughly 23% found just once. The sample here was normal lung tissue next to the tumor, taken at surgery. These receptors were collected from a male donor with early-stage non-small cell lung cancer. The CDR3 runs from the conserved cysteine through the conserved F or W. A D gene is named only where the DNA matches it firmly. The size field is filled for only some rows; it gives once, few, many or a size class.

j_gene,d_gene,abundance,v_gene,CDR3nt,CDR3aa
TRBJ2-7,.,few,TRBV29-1,TGCAGCGTTGATTGGGGTAGAGACGAGCAGTACTTC,CSVDWGRDEQYF
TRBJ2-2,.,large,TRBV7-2,TGTGCCAGCAGCTTAGGACGGAACACCGGGGAGCTGTTTTTT,CASSLGRNTGELFF
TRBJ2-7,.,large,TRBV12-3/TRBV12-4,TGTGCCAGCAGTTTAGTTCAGGGCGAGCAGTACTTC,CASSLVQGEQYF
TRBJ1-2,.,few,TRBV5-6,TGTGCCAGCAGCCCGACAGGAAACTATGGCTACACCTTC,CASSPTGNYGYTF
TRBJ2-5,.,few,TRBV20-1,TGCAGTGCTCCGGGCAGGGTCGGGGAGACCCAGTACTTC,CSAPGRVGETQYF
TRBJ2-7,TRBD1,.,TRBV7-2,TGTGCCAGCAGCCCCTGGGACAGCCGCCTTTCCTACGAGCAGTACTTC,CASSPWDSRLSYEQYF
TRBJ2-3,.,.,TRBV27,TGTGCCAGCAGAAGCCGGGCCATTACAGATACGCAGTATTTT,CASRSRAITDTQYF
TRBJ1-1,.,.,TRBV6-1,TGTGCCAGCACGGGGGGACGAAAGGCTGAAGCTTTCTTT,CASTGGRKAEAFF
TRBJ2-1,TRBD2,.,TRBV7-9,TGTGCCAGCAGCTTAGTCAGATTTAGCGGGATTCGCAATGAGCAGTTCTTC,CASSLVRFSGIRNEQFF
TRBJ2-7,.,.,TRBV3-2,TGTGCCAGCAGCTTTCTGGCCGACAGGAAGCAGTACTTC,CASSFLADRKQYF
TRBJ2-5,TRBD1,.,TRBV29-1,TGCAGCGTGGATCGACAGGGGACGCGAGAGACCCAGTACTTC,CSVDRQGTRETQYF
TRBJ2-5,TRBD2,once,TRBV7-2,TGTGCCAGCAGCTGGACTAGCGGGAGCCGGGAGACCCAGTACTTC,CASSWTSGSRETQYF
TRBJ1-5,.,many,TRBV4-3,TGCGCCAGCAGCCAAGAAACCAATCAGCCCCAGCATTTT,CASSQETNQPQHF
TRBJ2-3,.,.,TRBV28,TGTGCCAGCAGTCGCCGGGGGGCCACACTAGGGTTGACAGATACGCAGTATTTT,CASSRRGATLGLTDTQYF
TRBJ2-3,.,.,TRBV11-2,TGTGCCAGCAGCTTAATTAGGGGACGGGGCCCAGATACGCAGTATTTT,CASSLIRGRGPDTQYF
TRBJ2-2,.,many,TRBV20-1,TGCAGTGCCCAGACTAGTCGGGTCACCGGGGAGCTGTTTTTT,CSAQTSRVTGELFF
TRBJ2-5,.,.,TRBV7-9,TGTGCCAGCAGCCTCGTCCAGGCGGAGACCCAGTACTTC,CASSLVQAETQYF
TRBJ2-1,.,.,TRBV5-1,TGCGCCAGCAGCCCCGAGGGGGTGATAATCGAGCAGTTCTTC,CASSPEGVIIEQFF
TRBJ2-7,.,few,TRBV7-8,TGTGCCAGCAGCTTAGCCGGGTCCTACGAGCAGTACTTC,CASSLAGSYEQYF
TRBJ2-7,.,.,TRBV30,TGTGCCTGGAGTGTAACGGACCCGCAGTACTTC,CAWSVTDPQYF
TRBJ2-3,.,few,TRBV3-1,TGTGCCAGCAGCCAGGGAAAGGATACGCAGTATTTT,CASSQGKDTQYF
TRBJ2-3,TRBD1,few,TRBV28,TGTGCCAGCAGCAGACAGGGGGGCACAGATACGCAGTATTTT,CASSRQGGTDTQYF
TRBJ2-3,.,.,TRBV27,TGTGCCAGCAGGCCCTTGGGCACAGATACGCAGTATTTT,CASRPLGTDTQYF
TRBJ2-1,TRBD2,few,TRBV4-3,TGCGCCAGCAGCCACCCGGGACTAGCGAGTGAGCAGTTCTTC,CASSHPGLASEQFF
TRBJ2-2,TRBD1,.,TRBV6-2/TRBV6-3,TGTGCCAGCAGACAGGGGTCCACCGGGGAGCTGTTTTTT,CASRQGSTGELFF
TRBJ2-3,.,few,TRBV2,TGTGCCAGCAGTCCATGGGCCCTTCTCACAGATACGCAGTATTTT,CASSPWALLTDTQYF
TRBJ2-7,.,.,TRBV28,TGTGCCAGCACCCTGTCAGGGCACGAGCAGTACTTC,CASTLSGHEQYF
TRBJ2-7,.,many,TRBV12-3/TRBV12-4,TGTGCCAGCAGCTGGACCGCGGCCGAGCAGTACTTC,CASSWTAAEQYF
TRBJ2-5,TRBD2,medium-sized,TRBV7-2,TGTGCCAGCAGCTTATCTCTAGCGGGGTTGACCCAGTACTTC,CASSLSLAGLTQYF
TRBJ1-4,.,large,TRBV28,TGTGCCAGCAGTGCTCATAATGAAAAACTGTTTTTT,CASSAHNEKLFF